This record looks at one TCR beta chain sequence and its context. This sample is drawn from a study of early T cells in non-severe SARS-CoV-2 infection. Looking at the study overall: Sequencing of bulk RNA from unsorted whole blood was done, without chain pairing.

As part of library construction, unique molecular identifiers were attached to individual cDNA molecules. MiXCR was run by TCRdb on the 5' RACE reads, yielding one entry per CDR3 protein. The sample consists of 53,000 or so distinct CDR3 sequences, approximately 12% of them appearing once. Specimen: whole blood, collected at baseline. The TCR originated in an adult who was a healthcare worker with PCR-confirmed SARS-CoV-2 infection or an uninfected control (not recorded which).

CDR3 region: CASSPTWTDYGYTF. CDR3 nucleotide sequence: TGTGCCAGCTCGCCGACTTGGACAGACTATGGCTACACCTTC. The J gene is TRBJ1-2, the V gene TRBV18, with D perhaps TRBD1 (6 bases). The CDR3 length is 14 residues. Trimming removed 6 bases from V and 3 bases from J, with 14 bases in between. Looked up from germline, CDR1 is KGHSH and CDR2 is LQKENI.